This record concerns one T cell receptor beta chain sequence. Its matching antigen is unknown. The sample is drawn from a study of blood T cells in healthy people across ages. General study points: Lack of knowledge of donor CMV status possibly confounded expanded clonotype changes.

Per germline, CDR1 LGHDT and CDR2 YNNKEL (reference sequence). This CDR3 is built from 13 residues. V was pared by 6 bases and J by 3 bases, with 11 bases between. The use of a sample-barcoded 5' primer and a J-beta primer mix characterized a second PCR of 7 to 11 cycles. Unique molecular identifiers of 12 random nucleotides labeled each cDNA. TCRdb re-called the 5' RACE reads through MiXCR, storing one row per CDR3 protein. The sample lists approximately 730,000 distinct CDR3 sequences, roughly 45% occurring once. The sequencing input was blood. This sequence joins TRBV3-1 and TRBJ1-2; no clear D gene. The clonotype originates from a woman aged 55-69 years in good health. CDR3 protein: CASRGSVDYGYTF. CDR3 DNA: TGTGCCAGCAGGGGGTCGGTGGACTATGGCTACACCTTC.